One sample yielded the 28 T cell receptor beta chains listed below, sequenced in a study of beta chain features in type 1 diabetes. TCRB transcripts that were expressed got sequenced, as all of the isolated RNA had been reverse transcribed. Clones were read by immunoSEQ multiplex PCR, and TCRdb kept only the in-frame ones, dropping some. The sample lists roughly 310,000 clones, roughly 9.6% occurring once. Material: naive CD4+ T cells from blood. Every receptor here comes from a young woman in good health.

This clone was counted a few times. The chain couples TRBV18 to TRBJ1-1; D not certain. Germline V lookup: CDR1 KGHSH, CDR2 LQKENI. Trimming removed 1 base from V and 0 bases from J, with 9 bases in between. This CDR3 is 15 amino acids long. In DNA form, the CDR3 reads TGTGCCAGCTCACCACAGAGGAGTTTGAACACTGAAGCTTTCTTT. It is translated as CASSPQRSLNTEAFF.

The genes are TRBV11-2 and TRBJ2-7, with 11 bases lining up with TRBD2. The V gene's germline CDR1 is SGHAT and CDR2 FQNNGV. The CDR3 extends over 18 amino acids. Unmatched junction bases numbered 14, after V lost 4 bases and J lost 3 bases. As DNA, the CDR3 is TGTGCCAGCAGCTCTGGGGTCGGGACTAGCGGATGGGGCTACGAGCAGTACTTC. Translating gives CASSSGVGTSGWGYEQYF.

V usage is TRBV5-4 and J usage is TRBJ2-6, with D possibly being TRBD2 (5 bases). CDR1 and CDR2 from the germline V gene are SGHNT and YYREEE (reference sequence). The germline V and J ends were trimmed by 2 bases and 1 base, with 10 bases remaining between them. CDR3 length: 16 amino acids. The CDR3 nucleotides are TGTGCCAGCAGCTTTCCGGACTGGTCTGGGGCCAACGTCCTGACTTTC. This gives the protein CASSFPDWSGANVLTF.

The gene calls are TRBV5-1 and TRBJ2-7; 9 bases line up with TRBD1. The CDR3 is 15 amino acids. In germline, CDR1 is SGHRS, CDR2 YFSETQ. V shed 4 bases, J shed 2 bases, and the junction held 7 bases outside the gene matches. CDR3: CASSLRDRVTYEQYF. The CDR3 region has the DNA TGCGCCAGCAGCCTCCGGGACAGGGTAACCTACGAGCAGTACTTC.

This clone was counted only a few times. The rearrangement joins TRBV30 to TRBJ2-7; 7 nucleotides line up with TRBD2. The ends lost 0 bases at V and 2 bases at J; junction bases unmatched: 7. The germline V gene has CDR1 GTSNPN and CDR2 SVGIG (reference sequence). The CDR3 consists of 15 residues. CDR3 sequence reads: CAWSVYWREPYEQYF. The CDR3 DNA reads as TGTGCCTGGAGTGTCTATTGGCGGGAGCCCTACGAGCAGTACTTC.

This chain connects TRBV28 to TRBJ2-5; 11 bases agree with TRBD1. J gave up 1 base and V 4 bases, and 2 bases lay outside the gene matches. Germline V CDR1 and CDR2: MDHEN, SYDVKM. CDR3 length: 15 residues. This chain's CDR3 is CASSSGTGGQETQYF. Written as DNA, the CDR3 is TGTGCCAGCAGTTCCGGGACAGGGGGCCAAGAGACCCAGTACTTC.

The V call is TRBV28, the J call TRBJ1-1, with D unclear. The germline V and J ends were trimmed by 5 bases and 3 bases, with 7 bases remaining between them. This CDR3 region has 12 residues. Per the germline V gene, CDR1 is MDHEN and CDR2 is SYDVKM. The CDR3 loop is CASSPPDTEAFF. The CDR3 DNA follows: TGTGCCAGCAGTCCTCCGGACACTGAAGCTTTCTTT.

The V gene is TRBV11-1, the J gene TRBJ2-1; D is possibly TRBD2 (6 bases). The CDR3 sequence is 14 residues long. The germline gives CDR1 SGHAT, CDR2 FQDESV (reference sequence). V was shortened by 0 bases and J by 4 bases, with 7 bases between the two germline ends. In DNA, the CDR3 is TGTGCCAGCAGCTTAGCGGGACTTTACAATGAGCAGTTCTTC. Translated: CASSLAGLYNEQFF. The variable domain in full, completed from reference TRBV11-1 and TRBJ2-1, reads EAEVAQSPRYKITEKSQAVAFWCDPISGHATLYWYRQILGQGPELLVQFQDESVVDDSQLPKDRFSAERLKGVDSTLKIQPAELGDSAMYLCASSLAGLYNEQFFGPGTRLTVL.

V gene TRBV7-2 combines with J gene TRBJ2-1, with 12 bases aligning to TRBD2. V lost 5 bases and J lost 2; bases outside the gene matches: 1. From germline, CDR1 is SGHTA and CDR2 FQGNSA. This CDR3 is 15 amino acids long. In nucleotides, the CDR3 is TGTGCCAGCAGCCGGACTAGCGGGGCCTACAATGAGCAGTTCTTC. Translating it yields CASSRTSGAYNEQFF.

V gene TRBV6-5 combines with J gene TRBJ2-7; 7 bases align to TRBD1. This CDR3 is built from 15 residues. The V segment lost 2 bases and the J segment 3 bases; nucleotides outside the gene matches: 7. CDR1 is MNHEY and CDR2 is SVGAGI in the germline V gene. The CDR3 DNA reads TGTGCCAGCAGTTACGATCGACAGGGAATCTACGAGCAGTACTTC. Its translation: CASSYDRQGIYEQYF.

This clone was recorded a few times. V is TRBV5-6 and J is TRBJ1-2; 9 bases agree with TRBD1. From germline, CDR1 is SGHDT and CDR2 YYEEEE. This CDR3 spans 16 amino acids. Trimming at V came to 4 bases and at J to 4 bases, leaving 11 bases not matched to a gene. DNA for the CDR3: TGTGCCAGCAGCATATCGTTCGGACAGGGGACCTATGGCTACACCTTC. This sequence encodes CASSISFGQGTYGYTF.

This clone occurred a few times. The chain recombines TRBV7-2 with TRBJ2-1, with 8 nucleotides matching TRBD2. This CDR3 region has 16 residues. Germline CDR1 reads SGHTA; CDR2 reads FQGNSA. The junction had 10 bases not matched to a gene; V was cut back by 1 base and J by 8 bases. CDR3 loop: CASSLVAGGFADEQFF. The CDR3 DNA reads TGTGCCAGCAGCTTAGTTGCGGGAGGTTTTGCCGATGAGCAGTTCTTC.

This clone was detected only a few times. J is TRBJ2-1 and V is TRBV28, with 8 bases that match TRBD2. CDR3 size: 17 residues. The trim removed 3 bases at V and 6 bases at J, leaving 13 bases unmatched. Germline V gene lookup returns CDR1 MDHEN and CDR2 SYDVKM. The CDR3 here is CASSFGISAGVGNEQFF. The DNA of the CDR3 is TGTGCCAGCAGTTTCGGTATCTCAGCGGGAGTAGGCAATGAGCAGTTCTTC.

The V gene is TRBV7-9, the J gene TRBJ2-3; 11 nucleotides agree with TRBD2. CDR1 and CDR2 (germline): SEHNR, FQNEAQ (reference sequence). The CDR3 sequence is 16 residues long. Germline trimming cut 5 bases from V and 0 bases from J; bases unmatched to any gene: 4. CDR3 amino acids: CASSQRLAGSTDTQYF. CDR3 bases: TGTGCCAGCAGCCAGAGACTAGCGGGGAGCACAGATACGCAGTATTTT.

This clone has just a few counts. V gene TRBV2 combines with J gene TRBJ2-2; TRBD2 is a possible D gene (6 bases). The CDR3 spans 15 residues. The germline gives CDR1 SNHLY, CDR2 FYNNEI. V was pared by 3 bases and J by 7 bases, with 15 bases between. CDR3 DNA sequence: TGTGCCAGCAGTGAGGGTCTGACTAGTTTCGGGGAGCTGTTTTTT. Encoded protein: CASSEGLTSFGELFF.

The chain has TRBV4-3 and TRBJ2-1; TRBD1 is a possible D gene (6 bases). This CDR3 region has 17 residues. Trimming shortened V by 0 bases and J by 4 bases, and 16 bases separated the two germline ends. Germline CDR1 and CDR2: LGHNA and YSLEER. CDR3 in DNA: TGCGCCAGCAGCCAAGAAGGCCCGCGGCAGGGGTACAATGAGCAGTTCTTC. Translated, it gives CASSQEGPRQGYNEQFF.

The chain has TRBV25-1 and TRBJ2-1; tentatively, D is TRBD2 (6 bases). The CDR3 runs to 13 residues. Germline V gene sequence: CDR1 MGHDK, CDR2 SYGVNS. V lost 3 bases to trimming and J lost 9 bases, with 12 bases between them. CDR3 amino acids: CASSDRKGGEQFF. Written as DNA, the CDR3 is TGTGCCAGCAGTGATCGAAAGGGAGGTGAGCAGTTCTTC.

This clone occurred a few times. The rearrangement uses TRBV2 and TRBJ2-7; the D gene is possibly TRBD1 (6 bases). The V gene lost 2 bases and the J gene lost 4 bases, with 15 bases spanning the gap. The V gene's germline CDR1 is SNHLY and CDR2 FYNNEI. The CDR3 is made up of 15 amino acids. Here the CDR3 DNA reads TGTGCCAGCAGTGAACGTGGGGACAACCGGTACGAGCAGTACTTC. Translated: CASSERGDNRYEQYF.

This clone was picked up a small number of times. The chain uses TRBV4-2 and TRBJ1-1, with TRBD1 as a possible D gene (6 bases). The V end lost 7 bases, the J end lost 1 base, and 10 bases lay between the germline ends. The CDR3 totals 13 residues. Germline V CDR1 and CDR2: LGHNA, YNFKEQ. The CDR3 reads CASNIQGNTEAFF. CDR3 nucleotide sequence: TGTGCCAGCAACATACAGGGGAACACTGAAGCTTTCTTT.

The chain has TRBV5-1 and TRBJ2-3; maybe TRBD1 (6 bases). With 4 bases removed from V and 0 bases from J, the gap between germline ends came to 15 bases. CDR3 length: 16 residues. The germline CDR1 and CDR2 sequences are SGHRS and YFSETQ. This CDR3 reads CASSLPGATSTDTQYF. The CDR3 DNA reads TGCGCCAGCAGCCTTCCAGGGGCTACTAGCACAGATACGCAGTATTTT.

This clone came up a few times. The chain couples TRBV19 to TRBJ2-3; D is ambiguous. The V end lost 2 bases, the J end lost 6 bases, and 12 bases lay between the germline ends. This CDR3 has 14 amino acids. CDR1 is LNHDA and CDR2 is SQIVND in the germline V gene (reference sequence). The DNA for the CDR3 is TGTGCCAGTAGTATAAGTTCTTCGCGGGATACGCAGTATTTT. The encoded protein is CASSISSSRDTQYF.

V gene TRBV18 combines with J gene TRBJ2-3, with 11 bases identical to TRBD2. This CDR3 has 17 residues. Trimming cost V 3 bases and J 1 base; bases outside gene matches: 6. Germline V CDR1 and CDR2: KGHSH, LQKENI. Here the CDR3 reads CASSPLDSGRGTDTQYF. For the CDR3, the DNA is TGTGCCAGCTCACCGCTGGATAGCGGGAGGGGCACAGATACGCAGTATTTT.

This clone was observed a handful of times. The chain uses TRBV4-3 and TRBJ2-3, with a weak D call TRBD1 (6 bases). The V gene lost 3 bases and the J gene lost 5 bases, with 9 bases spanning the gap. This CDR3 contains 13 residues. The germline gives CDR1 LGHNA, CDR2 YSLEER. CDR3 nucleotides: TGCGCCAGCAGCCAGGAACAGGGAGATACGCAGTATTTT. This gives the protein CASSQEQGDTQYF.

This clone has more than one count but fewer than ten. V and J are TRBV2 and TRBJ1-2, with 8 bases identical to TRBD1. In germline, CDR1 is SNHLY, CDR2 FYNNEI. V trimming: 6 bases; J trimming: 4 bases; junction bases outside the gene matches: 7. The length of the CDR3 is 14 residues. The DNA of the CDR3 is TGTGCCAGCAGGCTGACAGGGGCGCCCTATGGCTACACCTTC. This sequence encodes CASRLTGAPYGYTF.

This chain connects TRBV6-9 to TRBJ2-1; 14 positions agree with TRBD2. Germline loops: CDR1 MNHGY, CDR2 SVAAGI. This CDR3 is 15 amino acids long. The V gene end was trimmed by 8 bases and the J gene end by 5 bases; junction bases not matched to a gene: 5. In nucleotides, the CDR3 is TGTGCCAGCTTCCGGACTAGCGGGAGGCACAATGAGCAGTTCTTC. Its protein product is CASFRTSGRHNEQFF.

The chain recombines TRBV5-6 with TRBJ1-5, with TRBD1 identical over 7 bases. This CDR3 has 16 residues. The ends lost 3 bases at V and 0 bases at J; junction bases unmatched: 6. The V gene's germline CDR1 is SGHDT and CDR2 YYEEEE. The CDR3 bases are TGTGCCAGCAGCTCAGGGACAGCAAATAGCAATCAGCCCCAGCATTTT. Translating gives CASSSGTANSNQPQHF.

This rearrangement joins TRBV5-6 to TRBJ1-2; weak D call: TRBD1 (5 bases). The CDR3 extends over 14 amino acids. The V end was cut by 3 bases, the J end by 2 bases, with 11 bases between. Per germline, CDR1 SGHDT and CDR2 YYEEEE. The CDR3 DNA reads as TGTGCCAGCAGCTGGGCGGGACTGAACTATGGCTACACCTTC. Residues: CASSWAGLNYGYTF.

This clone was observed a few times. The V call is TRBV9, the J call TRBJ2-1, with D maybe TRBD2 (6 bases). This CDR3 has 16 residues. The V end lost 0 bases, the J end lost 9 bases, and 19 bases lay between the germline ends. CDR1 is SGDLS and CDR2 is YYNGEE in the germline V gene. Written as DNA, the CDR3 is TGTGCCAGCAGCGTAGAGCGCGGGACCGCGCACGGTGAGCAGTTCTTC. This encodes CASSVERGTAHGEQFF.